Shown below are 22 T cell receptor beta chains from a single sample sequenced in a study of T cells in Graves' hyperthyroidism and ophthalmopathy. RNA transcripts yielded amplified TCR beta CDR3 regions. Carried out on the TCR CDR3, a first-round RT-PCR used the HTBI primer set. TCRdb fed the multiplex PCR reads into MiXCR, producing one record per CDR3 protein. The sample has approximately 700,000 distinct CDR3 sequences, 45% seen once. The sample taken for sequencing was peripheral blood or thyroid tissue (not recorded which). These receptor sequences come from an adult man with Graves' disease, either hyperthyroidism or ophthalmopathy (not recorded which).

The chain joins TRBV20-1 to TRBJ2-3, with D unclear. Trimming stripped 1 base from V and 4 bases from J, with 9 bases between. The CDR3 runs 13 residues. The germline CDR1 and CDR2 sequences are DFQATT and SNEGSKA (reference sequence). DNA of the CDR3: TGCAGTGCTAGAGTTCACTTTCCAGATACGCAGTATTTT. This encodes CSARVHFPDTQYF.

In its sample, this clonotype was seen a few times. The chain uses TRBV7-9 and TRBJ2-7; 7 positions match TRBD2. CDR3 size: 14 residues. V lost 5 bases, J lost 7 bases, and 11 bases stayed unmatched. Germline lookup yields CDR1 SEHNR and CDR2 FQNEAQ (reference sequence). The CDR3 reads CASSIPGGAGEQYF. CDR3 DNA sequence: TGTGCCAGCAGCATACCGGGGGGTGCGGGTGAGCAGTACTTC.

V and J are TRBV6-8 and TRBJ2-7; TRBD1 might be the D (6 bases). Trimming stripped 5 bases from V and 1 base from J, with 12 bases between. CDR3 size: 14 residues. The germline gives CDR1 MNHGY, CDR2 SAAAGT. CDR3 DNA sequence: TGTGCCAGCAGTGATAGGACAGCATCCTACGAGCAGTACTTC. It encodes CASSDRTASYEQYF.

This chain uses TRBV2 with TRBJ1-4; a possible D gene is TRBD1 (5 bases). The V end was cut by 4 bases, the J end by 8 bases, with 11 bases between. Per the germline V gene, CDR1 is SNHLY and CDR2 is FYNNEI. This CDR3 contains 13 residues. CDR3 DNA sequence: TGTGCCAGCAGTGCTACCGGGGGGGAAAAACTGTTTTTT. This gives the protein CASSATGGEKLFF.

A few counts support this clonotype. The chain is built from TRBV24-1 and TRBJ2-3; 9 bases match TRBD1. V shed 3 bases, J shed 3 bases, and the junction held 0 bases outside the gene matches. Per germline, CDR1 KGHDR and CDR2 SFDVKD. The CDR3 is 14 residues long. The CDR3 DNA sequence: TGTGCCACCAGTGATGACAGGGGGACAGATACGCAGTATTTT. Protein: CATSDDRGTDTQYF.

This clonotype was detected only a few times. This chain connects TRBV19 to TRBJ2-5, with D perhaps matching TRBD1 (5 bases). The CDR3 has 16 residues. CDR1 is LNHDA and CDR2 is SQIVND in the germline V gene (reference sequence). The V end lost 3 bases, the J end lost 5 bases, and 19 bases lay between the germline ends. The CDR3 region is CASSIGYRSVSETQYF. DNA for the CDR3: TGTGCCAGTAGTATCGGTTACAGGAGCGTTTCGGAGACCCAGTACTTC.

This chain joins TRBV18 and TRBJ1-5, with D perhaps matching TRBD1 (6 bases). The length of the CDR3 is 15 residues. V gave up 6 bases and J gave up 4 bases, with 16 bases separating them. In germline, CDR1 is KGHSH, CDR2 LQKENI. The CDR3 loop reads CASSFTGIPNQPQHF. CDR3 DNA: TGTGCCAGCTCTTTCACAGGGATTCCAAATCAGCCCCAGCATTTT. Full variable domain (remainder filled in from reference TRBV18 and TRBJ1-5): NAGVMQNPRHLVRRRGQEARLRCSPMKGHSHVYWYRQLPEEGLKFMVYLQKENIIDESGMPKERFSAEFPKEGPSILRIQQVVRGDSAAYFCASSFTGIPNQPQHFGDGTRLSIL.

The table lists this clonotype with many counts. The chain has TRBV2 and TRBJ2-7; a weak D match, TRBD2 (6 bases). V lost 0 bases, J lost 5 bases, and 8 bases lay in between. The CDR3 is made up of 13 amino acids. Germline V gene sequence: CDR1 SNHLY, CDR2 FYNNEI. The CDR3 loop reads CASSEAGRNEQYF. The CDR3 region has the DNA TGTGCCAGCAGTGAAGCAGGGAGGAACGAGCAGTACTTC. Full variable domain (rest looked up from reference TRBV2 and TRBJ2-7): EPEVTQTPSHQVTQMGQEVILRCVPISNHLYFYWYRQILGQKVEFLVSFYNNEISEKSEIFDDQFSVERPDGSNFTLKIRSTKLEDSAMYFCASSEAGRNEQYFGPGTRLTVT.

This chain connects TRBV2 to TRBJ2-7; TRBD1 matches at 8 bases. J was trimmed by 9 bases and V by 6 bases; bases with no gene match: 7. In germline, CDR1 is SNHLY, CDR2 FYNNEI. This CDR3 has 12 residues. The CDR3 DNA reads TGTGCCAGCAGAGACAGGGGTGGGGGGCAGTACTTC. Translating it yields CASRDRGGGQYF.

This chain's CDR3 is CASRPVSRNTEAFF. CDR3 DNA sequence: TGTGCCAGCCGGCCGGTCAGCCGGAACACTGAAGCTTTCTTT. The chain recombines TRBV6-1 with TRBJ1-1; no clear D. V shed 8 bases and J shed 1 base, with 14 bases lying between them. This CDR3 has 14 residues. Germline CDR1 is MNHNS and CDR2 is SASEGT.

This rearrangement joins TRBV6-5 to TRBJ1-2, with TRBD1 matching over 7 bases. The CDR3 has 14 residues. Looked up from germline, CDR1 is MNHEY and CDR2 is SVGAGI. Unmatched junction bases numbered 2, after V lost 2 bases and J lost 2 bases. CDR3 in DNA: TGTGCCAGCAGTTACGGGACAGTCAACTATGGCTACACCTTC. Translating gives CASSYGTVNYGYTF.

This clonotype came up a few times. The chain uses TRBV7-8 and TRBJ1-2, with 7 nucleotides matching TRBD1. Trimming removed 5 bases from V and 8 bases from J; junction bases left unmatched: 14. This CDR3 is built from 15 residues. Germline assignment: CDR1 SGHVS and CDR2 FQNEAQ. CDR3 sequence: CASSIRDSALRGYTF. The CDR3 DNA reads as TGTGCCAGCAGCATCCGGGACAGCGCTCTGAGGGGCTACACCTTC. The complete variable domain, with remaining parts taken from reference TRBV7-8 and TRBJ1-2, reads GAGVSQSPRYKVAKRGQDVALRCDPISGHVSLFWYQQALGQGPEFLTYFQNEAQLDKSGLPSDRFFAERPEGSVSTLKIQRTQQEDSAVYLCASSIRDSALRGYTFGSGTRLTVV.

This clonotype was counted only a few times. The chain combines TRBV7-9 with TRBJ1-1; 8 bases are a match to TRBD1. This CDR3 has 16 amino acids. Germline V lookup: CDR1 SEHNR, CDR2 FQNEAQ (reference sequence). V gave up 4 bases and J gave up 6 bases; unmatched junction bases: 13. CDR3 coding DNA: TGTGCCAGCAGCTCGTCCTTAAGGACAGGGTTGCCTGAAGCTTTCTTT. Its translation: CASSSSLRTGLPEAFF.

This clonotype was counted between two and nine times. The gene calls are TRBV7-9 and TRBJ1-3; D perhaps matches TRBD1 (5 bases). The CDR3 contains 15 residues. V dropped 6 bases and J dropped 4 bases, with 16 bases sitting between them. Germline CDR1 is SEHNR and CDR2 is FQNEAQ (reference sequence). Here the CDR3 DNA reads TGTGCCAGCAGTCTAGCCGGGGCGAAAGGAAACACCATATATTTT. Protein sequence: CASSLAGAKGNTIYF.

V and J are TRBV7-9 and TRBJ2-5, with a possible D match to TRBD1 (6 bases). Germline CDR1 SEHNR, CDR2 FQNEAQ (reference sequence). The CDR3 totals 15 residues. Between the trimmed V and J ends, which lost 8 bases and 3 bases, there was a span of 19 bases. The DNA of the CDR3 is TGTGCCAGCCGAGAATGGGGGACACAAGAAGAGACCCAGTACTTC. Its protein product is CASREWGTQEETQYF.

The chain is built from TRBV7-2 and TRBJ1-5; 9 bases fit TRBD1. The trim removed 4 bases at V and 5 bases at J, leaving 3 bases unmatched. This CDR3 is 14 amino acids long. Germline CDR1 is SGHTA and CDR2 is FQGNSA. The CDR3 region is CASSWGQGDQPQHF. DNA of the CDR3: TGTGCCAGCAGCTGGGGACAGGGAGATCAGCCCCAGCATTTT.

This clonotype was found a few times. The chain recombines TRBV5-1 with TRBJ2-7, with 11 positions matching TRBD1. This CDR3 has 15 amino acids. Germline-derived CDR1 and CDR2 are SGHRS and YFSETQ. Germline trimming cut 2 bases from V and 3 bases from J; bases unmatched to any gene: 4. The CDR3 loop reads CASSLGQGAFYEQYF. As DNA, the CDR3 is TGCGCCAGCAGCTTAGGACAGGGGGCGTTCTACGAGCAGTACTTC. Using reference TRBV5-1 and TRBJ2-7 for the parts outside the CDR3, the full variable domain is KAGVTQTPRYLIKTRGQQVTLSCSPISGHRSVSWYQQTPGQGLQFLFEYFSETQRNKGNFPGRFSGRQFSNSRSEMNVSTLELGDSALYLCASSLGQGAFYEQYFGPGTRLTVT.

Comment on this clonotype: Mismatch with germline at one junction end may stem from a read error. This chain links TRBV7-9 with TRBJ2-2; possibly TRBD2 for D (5 bases). Germline V gene sequence: CDR1 SEHNR, CDR2 FQNEAQ (reference sequence). The CDR3 loop spans 13 amino acids. The CDR3 sequence is CASSEGWAGEPFF. CDR3 coding DNA: TGTGCCAGCAGCGAGGGATGGGCCGGGGAGCCGTTTTTT.

With regard to this clonotype: The junction shows a germline mismatch at one end, possibly a read error. V and J are TRBV6-5 and TRBJ1-1; D is undetermined. CDR3 length equals 17 residues. The germline gives CDR1 MNHEY, CDR2 SVGAGI. CDR3: CASNYSLTRHLNTEAFF. The CDR3 DNA reads TGTGCCAGCAATTACTCCTTAACCCGACATTTGAACACTGAAGCTTTCTTT.

CDR3 protein: CSATNPAPGQLNQPQHF. The CDR3 DNA is TGCAGTGCTACGAACCCCGCGCCGGGACAGCTGAATCAGCCCCAGCATTTT. The rearrangement links TRBV20-1 to TRBJ1-5; 7 bases agree with TRBD1. With 4 bases clipped from V and 4 bases from J, the junction kept 16 bases outside the gene matches. Germline V lookup: CDR1 DFQATT, CDR2 SNEGSKA (reference sequence). The length of the CDR3 is 17 residues.

The chain carries TRBV20-1 and TRBJ1-5; D gene uncertain. Germline loops: CDR1 DFQATT, CDR2 SNEGSKA (reference sequence). V gave up 4 bases and J gave up 4 bases, with 11 bases separating them. The CDR3 is made up of 13 amino acids. CDR3 coding DNA: TGCAGTGCTACAAGGGATCTAAATCAGCCCCAGCATTTT. This encodes CSATRDLNQPQHF.

This chain connects TRBV7-2 to TRBJ1-1; no clear D. V shed 5 bases and J shed 3 bases, with 13 bases lying between them. Germline V lookup: CDR1 SGHTA, CDR2 FQGNSA. There are 14 residues in the CDR3. The CDR3 reads CASSPFGSDTEAFF. CDR3 coding DNA: TGTGCCAGCAGCCCCTTCGGTTCAGACACTGAAGCTTTCTTT.